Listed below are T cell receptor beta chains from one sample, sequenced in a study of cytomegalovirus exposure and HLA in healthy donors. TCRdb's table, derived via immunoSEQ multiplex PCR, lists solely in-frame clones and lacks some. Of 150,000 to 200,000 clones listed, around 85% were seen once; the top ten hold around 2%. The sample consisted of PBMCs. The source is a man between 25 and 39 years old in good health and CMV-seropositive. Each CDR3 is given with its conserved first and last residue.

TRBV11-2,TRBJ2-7,CASSLAQGSYEQYF
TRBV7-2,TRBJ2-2,CASSSQGVGELFF
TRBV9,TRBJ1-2,CASSAEGDRGLDGYTF
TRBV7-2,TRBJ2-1,CASSTGLAGATIYNEQFF
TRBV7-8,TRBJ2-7,CASSLAFAGSYEQYF
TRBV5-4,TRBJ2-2,CASSFTGGDTGELFF
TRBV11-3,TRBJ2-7,CASSFGGLYEQYF
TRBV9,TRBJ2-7,CASSPNPGQTFYEQYF
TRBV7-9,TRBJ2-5,CASSRPIGLETQYF
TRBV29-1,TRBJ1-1,CSVVLPNTEAFF
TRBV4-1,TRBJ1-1,CASSQDDFAGKAFF
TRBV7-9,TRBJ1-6,CASSLPGGGNSPLHF
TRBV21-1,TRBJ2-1,CASSKDGCRSNNEQFF
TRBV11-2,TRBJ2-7,CASSLDMVSSDRVRDYEQYF
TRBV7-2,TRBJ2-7,CASSLRVQRGYEQYF
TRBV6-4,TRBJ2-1,CASSGTSGGANEQFF
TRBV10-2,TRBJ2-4,CATNAGGGNNIQYF
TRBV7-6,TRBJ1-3,CASSFGGSGNTIYF
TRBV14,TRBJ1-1,CASSQGVGRALEAFF
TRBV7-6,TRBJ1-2,CASSLKPGDGYTF
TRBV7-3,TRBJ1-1,CASSVDRGTEAFF
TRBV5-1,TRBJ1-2,CASSLEGRVEGYTF
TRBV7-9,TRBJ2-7,CASSRGGGGVYEQYF
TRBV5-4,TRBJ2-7,CASSLRDSSYEQYF
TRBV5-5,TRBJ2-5,CASSSYPGTGNLQETQYF
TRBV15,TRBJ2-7,CATSSPGQKEYEQYF
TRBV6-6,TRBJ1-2,CASSYEEGGGYTF